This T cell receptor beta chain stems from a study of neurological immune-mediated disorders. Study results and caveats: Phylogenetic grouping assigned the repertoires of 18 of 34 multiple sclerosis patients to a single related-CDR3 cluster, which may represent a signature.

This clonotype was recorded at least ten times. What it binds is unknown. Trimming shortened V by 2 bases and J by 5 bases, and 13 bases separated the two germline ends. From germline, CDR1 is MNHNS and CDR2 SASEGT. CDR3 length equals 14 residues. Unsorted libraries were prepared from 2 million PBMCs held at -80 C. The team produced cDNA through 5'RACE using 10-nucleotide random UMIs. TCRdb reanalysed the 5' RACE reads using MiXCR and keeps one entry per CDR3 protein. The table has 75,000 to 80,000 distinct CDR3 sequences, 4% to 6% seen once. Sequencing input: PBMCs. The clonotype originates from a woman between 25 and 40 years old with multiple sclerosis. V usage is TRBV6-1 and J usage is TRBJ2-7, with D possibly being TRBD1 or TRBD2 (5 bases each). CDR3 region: CASSEFGEGDEQYF. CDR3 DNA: TGTGCCAGCAGTGAATTCGGGGAAGGGGACGAGCAGTACTTC.